Shown below are 16 T cell receptor beta chains from a single sample sequenced in a study of cytomegalovirus exposure and HLA in healthy donors. A multiplex PCR was run with 60 Vbeta primers and 13 Jbeta primers. Sequencing was performed with immunoSEQ multiplex PCR; in TCRdb, only in-frame clones are kept and a portion is missing. This table has 120,000 or so clones, 75% to 80% appearing once. Sample: PBMCs. Source of these receptors: a woman in her 40s in good health and CMV-seronegative.

The V call is TRBV7-2, the J call TRBJ2-7, with D perhaps TRBD1 (6 bases). The CDR3 contains 15 residues. Germline CDR1 SGHTA, CDR2 FQGNSA. The V end was cut by 2 bases, the J end by 1 base, with 12 bases between. The CDR3 here is CASSLSRTASYEQYF. In DNA form, the CDR3 reads TGTGCCAGCAGCTTATCTAGGACAGCTTCCTACGAGCAGTACTTC.

The CDR3 region has the DNA TGTGCCATCAGCCTCGGGGGACAGCTAAGCGGAAACACCATATATTTT. It codes for CAISLGGQLSGNTIYF. J is TRBJ1-3 and V is TRBV10-3, with 7 positions matching TRBD1. The CDR3 extends over 16 amino acids. CDR1 and CDR2 (germline): ENHRY, SYGVKD. V was pared by 6 bases and J by 4 bases, with 12 bases of the junction left unmatched.

This chain links TRBV4-2 with TRBJ1-5; 11 bases are a match to TRBD1. This CDR3 region has 20 residues. CDR1 and CDR2 (germline): LGHNA, YNFKEQ. The junction had 11 bases not matched to a gene; V was cut back by 1 base and J by 0 bases. Here the CDR3 DNA reads TGTGCCAGCAGCCAAGGCCAGGACAGGGGGCCTTCTGGTAGCAATCAGCCCCAGCATTTT. This sequence encodes CASSQGQDRGPSGSNQPQHF.

The V and J genes are TRBV19 and TRBJ1-3; 7 nucleotides agree with TRBD1. V was clipped by 4 bases and J by 0 bases; unmatched bases: 6. CDR3 length equals 16 residues. Germline V gene lookup returns CDR1 LNHDA and CDR2 SQIVND (reference sequence). The CDR3 here is CASSTTGTSSGNTIYF. CDR3 in DNA: TGTGCCAGTAGTACGACAGGGACAAGCTCTGGAAACACCATATATTTT.

The genes are TRBV19 and TRBJ2-7; TRBD2 aligns across 7 bases. Germline CDR1 reads LNHDA; CDR2 reads SQIVND (reference sequence). The trim removed 3 bases at V and 4 bases at J, leaving 12 bases unmatched. The CDR3 spans 16 residues. The CDR3 is CASSIPGEGSGYEQYF. CDR3 nucleotide sequence: TGTGCCAGTAGTATCCCCGGGGAGGGAAGTGGTTACGAGCAGTACTTC.

The chain is built from TRBV27 and TRBJ2-2; D possibly corresponds to TRBD2 (5 bases). Germline-derived CDR1 and CDR2 are MNHEY and SMNVEV (reference sequence). V was pared by 1 base and J by 1 base, with 10 bases between. CDR3 length: 16 residues. The CDR3 reads CASSLWFSGNTGELFF. DNA of the CDR3: TGTGCCAGCAGTTTATGGTTCAGCGGGAACACCGGGGAGCTGTTTTTT.

The genes are TRBV7-9 and TRBJ2-5; D ambiguous. Germline values: CDR1 SEHNR, CDR2 FQNEAQ (reference sequence). This CDR3 region has 13 residues. Trimming took off 2 bases at V and 5 bases at J, with 9 bases between the two ends. In DNA, the CDR3 is TGTGCCAGCAGCTTAAGGTCGCGGGAGACCCAGTACTTC. Protein: CASSLRSRETQYF.

V and J are TRBV5-4 and TRBJ2-5; TRBD2 aligns across 7 bases. The end of the DNA aligns better with TRBJ2-7, so the J call may be wrong. This CDR3 is built from 14 residues. Germline-derived CDR1 and CDR2 are SGHNT and YYREEE (reference sequence). CDR3 residues: CASSLGGWEGEQYF. Written as DNA, the CDR3 is TGTGCCAGCAGCTTGGGGGGGTGGGAGGGCGAGCAGTACTTC.

This CDR3 is CASSPPVATYEQYF. The DNA of the CDR3 is TGTGCCAGCAGCCCGCCTGTAGCGACGTACGAGCAGTACTTC. The J gene is TRBJ2-7, the V gene TRBV7-9; TRBD2 is a possible D gene (5 bases). CDR3 length: 14 residues. The V end was cut by 5 bases, the J end by 4 bases, with 15 bases between. Germline values: CDR1 SEHNR, CDR2 FQNEAQ (reference sequence).

The chain couples TRBV11-2 to TRBJ2-5; 8 nucleotides match TRBD2. With V trimmed by 5 bases and J by 5 bases, 19 bases remained unmatched. The germline gives CDR1 SGHAT, CDR2 FQNNGV. CDR3 length: 18 residues. The CDR3 bases are TGTGCCAGCAGCACAGGACTAGCCGGCTCCCGAAACGGCGAGACCCAGTACTTC. The encoded protein is CASSTGLAGSRNGETQYF.

The chain uses TRBV27 and TRBJ1-5, with D unresolved. V lost 6 bases to trimming and J lost 4 bases, with 16 bases between them. CDR3 length: 15 amino acids. Germline V gene data show CDR1 as MNHEY and CDR2 as SMNVEV (reference sequence). CDR3 nucleotide sequence: TGTGCCAGCAGCTCTCGGGCGGGGTTAAATCAGCCCCAGCATTTT. This gives the protein CASSSRAGLNQPQHF.

The V and J genes are TRBV20-1 and TRBJ2-7, with D unclear. The CDR3 contains 11 residues. Trimming left V 5 bases short and J 6 bases short, with 11 bases between. The germline CDR1 and CDR2 sequences are DFQATT and SNEGSKA (reference sequence). This CDR3 reads CSALVIGEQYF. In DNA form, the CDR3 reads TGCAGTGCTCTAGTGATAGGCGAGCAGTACTTC.

The CDR3 bases are TGTGCCAGCAGCTTATTGAGCGGCTGGTCCTACGAGCAGTACTTC. This sequence encodes CASSLLSGWSYEQYF. V and J are TRBV7-2 and TRBJ2-7; perhaps TRBD2 as D (5 bases). Germline V lookup: CDR1 SGHTA, CDR2 FQGNSA. V lost 2 bases to trimming and J lost 1 base, with 12 bases between them. The CDR3 has 15 residues.

This clone was picked up a small number of times. The gene calls are TRBV28 and TRBJ2-1, with 7 bases lining up with TRBD2. The CDR3 runs 14 residues. Per germline, CDR1 MDHEN and CDR2 SYDVKM. V was clipped by 6 bases and J by 2 bases; unmatched bases: 4. CDR3 sequence: CASRLLATYNEQFF. In DNA, the CDR3 is TGTGCCAGCAGACTACTAGCGACCTACAATGAGCAGTTCTTC.

This clone was detected only once. The gene calls are TRBV10-3 and TRBJ1-3; D may be TRBD1 (6 bases). Trimming took 4 bases from V and 4 from J, leaving 8 bases between them. The CDR3 has 13 amino acids. Germline values: CDR1 ENHRY, CDR2 SYGVKD. The CDR3 DNA is TGTGCCATCAGTGCAGGGGTCGGAAACACCATATATTTT. It specifies CAISAGVGNTIYF.

V is TRBV9 and J is TRBJ2-7, with D perhaps TRBD2 (5 bases). The length of the CDR3 is 14 residues. Per germline, CDR1 SGDLS and CDR2 YYNGEE. V dropped 0 bases and J dropped 4 bases, with 11 bases sitting between them. The CDR3 DNA sequence: TGTGCCAGCAGCGTAGCGGGAACACCGTACGAGCAGTACTTC. Protein sequence: CASSVAGTPYEQYF.